One and the same sample provided the 18 T cell receptor beta chains below, sequenced in a study of blood T cell repertoires in COVID-19. Measured with immunoSEQ multiplex PCR; TCRdb has only the in-frame clones, and not every one. The data show some 320,000 clones, over 75% seen once. Sequencing input: peripheral blood. These receptors were obtained from a woman aged 45-65 years who had recovered from COVID-19.

The V and J genes are TRBV6-6 and TRBJ2-7; a weak D match, TRBD1 (6 bases). Germline V gives CDR1 MNHNY, CDR2 SVGAGI (reference sequence). The CDR3 length is 15 residues. The germline V and J ends were trimmed by 5 bases and 4 bases, with 18 bases remaining between them. CDR3 coding DNA: TGTGCCAGCAGTAAGACAGGCGGCCAAGGGTACGAGCAGTACTTC. Translating gives CASSKTGGQGYEQYF.

The chain links TRBV7-2 to TRBJ1-5; D uncertain. The germline CDR1 and CDR2 sequences are SGHTA and FQGNSA. The V end lost 1 base, the J end lost 4 bases, and 11 bases lay between the germline ends. The CDR3 has 15 amino acids. DNA for the CDR3: TGTGCCAGCAGCTTAGGGGCAGGTTGGAATCAGCCCCAGCATTTT. This gives the protein CASSLGAGWNQPQHF.

This clone was seen repeatedly, ten times or more. The V and J genes are TRBV25-1 and TRBJ1-2; TRBD1 agrees at 9 bases. Germline loops: CDR1 MGHDK, CDR2 SYGVNS. After removal of 3 bases from V and 6 bases from J, the junction contained 5 bases not matched to a gene. The CDR3 is 14 amino acids. CDR3 DNA sequence: TGTGCCAGCAGTGATCACGGACAGGGGAATGGCTACACCTTC. Translating it yields CASSDHGQGNGYTF.

The chain couples TRBV4-3 to TRBJ1-2; a possible D gene is TRBD1 (5 bases). V was clipped by 3 bases and J by 8 bases, with 16 bases between them. The CDR3 contains 14 residues. Germline CDR1 reads LGHNA; CDR2 reads YSLEER. This chain's CDR3 is CASSQIRQSGGYTF. The CDR3 DNA reads as TGCGCCAGCAGCCAGATCCGACAGTCCGGAGGCTACACCTTC.

The gene calls are TRBV27 and TRBJ2-3; 7 nucleotides agree with TRBD2. Germline trimming cut 5 bases from V and 1 base from J; bases unmatched to any gene: 3. The CDR3 covers 14 residues. CDR1 MNHEY and CDR2 SMNVEV come from the germline V gene (reference sequence). The CDR3 sequence: CASSKGRGTDTQYF. The CDR3, as DNA: TGTGCCAGCAGTAAAGGGAGGGGCACAGATACGCAGTATTTT.

This sequence joins TRBV5-1 and TRBJ1-1; 8 nucleotides line up with TRBD1. Germline assignment: CDR1 SGHRS and CDR2 YFSETQ. The CDR3 runs 15 residues. V shed 1 base, J shed 1 base, and the junction held 3 bases outside the gene matches. CDR3 sequence (DNA): TGCGCCAGCAGCTTGACCGGACAGGGGAACACTGAAGCTTTCTTT. Translating gives CASSLTGQGNTEAFF.

The V gene is TRBV29-1, the J gene TRBJ2-7; D is undetermined. V lost 4 bases, J lost 0 bases, and 10 bases lay in between. Germline CDR1 SQVTM, CDR2 ANQGSEA. The CDR3 is 13 residues long. This CDR3 reads CSVGPVSSYEQYF. The CDR3 DNA sequence: TGCAGCGTTGGCCCGGTGAGCTCCTACGAGCAGTACTTC.

This clone was seen only once. This chain uses TRBV5-4 with TRBJ2-1; 15 nucleotides line up with TRBD2. There are 16 residues in the CDR3. Germline assignment: CDR1 SGHNT and CDR2 YYREEE (reference sequence). With 4 bases clipped from V and 12 bases from J, the junction kept 11 bases outside the gene matches. CDR3 DNA: TGTGCCAGCAGCCCTAGGACTAGCGGGAGGGAGGTAGGGCAGTTCTTC. Residues: CASSPRTSGREVGQFF.

The chain uses TRBV6-5 and TRBJ1-1, with 7 positions matching TRBD1. V dropped 7 bases and J dropped 8; count of bases not matched to a gene: 13. This CDR3 contains 14 residues. Germline V CDR1 and CDR2: MNHEY, SVGAGI. The CDR3, as DNA: TGTGCCAGCACCCCCGCCCCCCGGGACAGCGAAGCTTTCTTT. Its translation: CASTPAPRDSEAFF.

The gene calls are TRBV7-8 and TRBJ2-2, with TRBD1 as a possible D gene (5 bases). The CDR3 has 14 amino acids. The V end was cut by 5 bases, the J end by 0 bases, with 7 bases between. From germline, CDR1 is SGHVS and CDR2 FQNEAQ. The CDR3 DNA reads as TGTGCCAGCAGCCCCAGGGCGAACACCGGGGAGCTGTTTTTT. Amino acids: CASSPRANTGELFF.

V and J are TRBV7-2 and TRBJ2-2; D is possibly TRBD2 (5 bases). The length of the CDR3 is 13 residues. Germline V CDR1 and CDR2: SGHTA, FQGNSA. Trimming removed 5 bases at V and 5 bases at J, with 9 bases between. This chain's CDR3 is CASSRGRTGELFF. Written as DNA, the CDR3 is TGTGCCAGCAGCCGAGGGCGGACCGGGGAGCTGTTTTTT.

The rearrangement uses TRBV4-1 and TRBJ2-3; the match to TRBD2 covers 9 bases. The CDR3 is 16 amino acids. Germline CDR1 and CDR2: MGHRA and YSYEKL. With 3 bases clipped from V and 4 bases from J, the junction kept 8 bases outside the gene matches. The CDR3 protein is CASSQLPGLAPDTQYF. Written as DNA, the CDR3 is TGCGCCAGCAGCCAGCTACCGGGACTAGCACCAGATACGCAGTATTTT.

In this sample, this clone turned up a few times. The J gene is TRBJ1-5, the V gene TRBV19; TRBD1 aligns across 9 bases. This CDR3 contains 16 residues. After removal of 4 bases from V and 5 bases from J, the junction contained 9 bases not matched to a gene. Germline CDR1 is LNHDA and CDR2 is SQIVND (reference sequence). This CDR3 is CASSRLQGAADQPQHF. The DNA for the CDR3 is TGTGCCAGTAGTAGACTACAGGGGGCTGCGGATCAGCCCCAGCATTTT.

This clone was detected only a few times. The chain combines TRBV7-9 with TRBJ1-1; the D is unclear. Trimming took 7 bases from V and 1 from J, leaving 10 bases between them. CDR3 length equals 13 residues. CDR1 is SEHNR and CDR2 is FQNEAQ in the germline V gene (reference sequence). The CDR3 spells CASTRPGNTEAFF. CDR3 bases: TGTGCCAGCACCCGTCCCGGGAACACTGAAGCTTTCTTT.

The chain employs TRBV6-2 or TRBV6-3 and TRBJ1-1; unclear D gene. Germline CDR1 and CDR2: MNHEY and SVGEGT. CDR3 size: 15 residues. Trimming removed 0 bases at V and 6 bases at J, with 14 bases between. The CDR3 sequence is CASSYSPGLIAEAFF. The CDR3, as DNA: TGTGCCAGCAGTTACTCTCCAGGCCTAATTGCTGAAGCTTTCTTT.

The chain couples TRBV7-2 to TRBJ2-7; 8 nucleotides match TRBD2. The J segment lost 0 bases and the V segment lost 3 bases, leaving 4 bases of the junction unmatched. This CDR3 is 15 amino acids long. Germline lookup yields CDR1 SGHTA and CDR2 FQGNSA. CDR3 sequence: CASSLRGESSYEQYF. The CDR3 coding sequence is TGTGCCAGCAGCTTGCGGGGGGAAAGCTCCTACGAGCAGTACTTC.

The chain carries TRBV7-3 and TRBJ1-1, with TRBD1 matching over 7 bases. The CDR3 is 13 residues long. Trimming removed 6 bases from V and 2 bases from J; junction bases left unmatched: 3. Germline assignment: CDR1 SGHTA and CDR2 FQGTGA. CDR3 in DNA: TGTGCCAGCAGTAGGGACAGAAACACTGAAGCTTTCTTT. Encoded protein: CASSRDRNTEAFF. Complete variable domain (other parts from reference TRBV7-3 and TRBJ1-1): GAGVSQTPSNKVTEKGKYVELRCDPISGHTALYWYRQSLGQGPEFLIYFQGTGAADDSGLPNDRFFAVRPEGSVSTLKIQRTERGDSAVYLCASSRDRNTEAFFGQGTRLTVV.

The chain recombines TRBV28 with TRBJ1-5; unclear D gene. Germline CDR1 reads MDHEN; CDR2 reads SYDVKM. The length of the CDR3 is 15 residues. With 0 bases removed from V and 5 bases from J, the gap between germline ends came to 11 bases. The CDR3: CASSLWASADQPQHF. The CDR3 DNA follows: TGTGCCAGCAGTTTATGGGCAAGTGCGGATCAGCCCCAGCATTTT.